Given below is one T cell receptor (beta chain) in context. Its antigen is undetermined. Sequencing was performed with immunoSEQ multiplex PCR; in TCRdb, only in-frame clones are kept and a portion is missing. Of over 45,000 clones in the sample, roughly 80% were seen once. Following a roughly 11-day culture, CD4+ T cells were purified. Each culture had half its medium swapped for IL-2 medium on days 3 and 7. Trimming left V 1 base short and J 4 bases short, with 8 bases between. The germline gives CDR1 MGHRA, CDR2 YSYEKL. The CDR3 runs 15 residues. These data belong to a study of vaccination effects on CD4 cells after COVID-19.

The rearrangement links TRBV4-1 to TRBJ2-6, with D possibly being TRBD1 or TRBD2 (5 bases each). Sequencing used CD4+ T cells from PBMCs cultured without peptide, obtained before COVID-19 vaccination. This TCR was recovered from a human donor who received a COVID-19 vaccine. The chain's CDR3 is CASSQGGRGANVLTF. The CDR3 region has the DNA TGCGCCAGCAGCCAAGGGGGGAGAGGGGCCAACGTCCTGACTTTC.